This TCR beta chain came from a study of T cells expressing NK-cell markers. Following a re-call of the 5' RACE reads, TCRdb has one entry per CDR3 protein and lacks DNA. This table lists about 260,000 distinct CDR3 sequences. Germline-derived CDR1 and CDR2 are SGHRS and YFSETQ. This CDR3 comprises 15 residues. This TCR came from a woman between 18 and 75 years old in good health. This sequence joins TRBV5-1 and TRBJ2-1; TCRdb returns TRBD1, unconfirmable since there is no DNA. Material for sequencing was blood T cells: a sorted CD56 or NKG2C T cell subset, CD4+ or CD8+ T cells, or bulk PBMC T cells (not recorded which). CDR3 residues: CASSLSPGGVNEQFF.